This section outlines one T cell receptor (beta chain) sequence together with its context. Germline V gives CDR1 SGHAT, CDR2 FQDESV (reference sequence). This CDR3 is 12 amino acids long. V dropped 5 bases and J dropped 10 bases, with 12 bases sitting between them. These data belong to a study of blood T cells in healthy people across ages. Background on the study: About one barcoded TCR beta cDNA was captured per two T cells.

A sample-barcoded 5' primer and a J-beta primer mix were used in a second PCR of roughly 6 to 11 cycles. MiXCR, run by TCRdb on the 5' RACE reads, gives a single entry per CDR3 protein. The sample lists around 940,000 distinct CDR3 sequences, around 54% seen once, with about a fifth in the top ten. The sequence derives from a woman in her sixties or seventies in good health. This rearrangement joins TRBV11-1 to TRBJ2-1; D tentatively fits TRBD1 or TRBD2 (5 bases each). Material: blood. The CDR3 DNA sequence: TGTGCCAGCAGCCCGATGGGGGACGAGCAGTTCTTC. Translation gives CASSPMGDEQFF. The full variable domain, in which reference TRBV11-1 and TRBJ2-1 provide the parts outside the CDR3, is EAEVAQSPRYKITEKSQAVAFWCDPISGHATLYWYRQILGQGPELLVQFQDESVVDDSQLPKDRFSAERLKGVDSTLKIQPAELGDSAMYLCASSPMGDEQFFGPGTRLTVL.